Below are 20 T cell receptor beta chains sequenced from a single sample in a study of blood T cell repertoires in COVID-19. Sequencing used immunoSEQ multiplex PCR; TCRdb keeps in-frame clones, though not all of them. The sample holds 200,000 to 300,000 clones, around nine tenths seen once. What was sequenced was peripheral blood. Every receptor here comes from a man aged 35 to 55 who had recovered from COVID-19.

This clone was seen just once. The chain recombines TRBV19 with TRBJ2-3; TRBD1 matches at 10 bases. V lost 4 bases, J lost 3 bases, and 7 bases stayed unmatched. This CDR3 spans 16 amino acids. Per the germline V gene, CDR1 is LNHDA and CDR2 is SQIVND (reference sequence). As DNA, the CDR3 is TGTGCCAGTAGTACGACAGGGGGCCCGAGAACAGATACGCAGTATTTT. The encoded protein is CASSTTGGPRTDTQYF.

V gene TRBV2 combines with J gene TRBJ2-7; possibly TRBD1 for D (5 bases). The CDR3 length is 17 residues. In germline, CDR1 is SNHLY, CDR2 FYNNEI. Between the trimmed V and J ends, which lost 2 bases and 0 bases, there was a span of 17 bases. The CDR3 coding sequence is TGTGCCAGCAGTGAACCGTCTATGGGCAGGGACTCCTACGAGCAGTACTTC. It yields the protein CASSEPSMGRDSYEQYF. The variable domain in full, completed from reference TRBV2 and TRBJ2-7, reads EPEVTQTPSHQVTQMGQEVILRCVPISNHLYFYWYRQILGQKVEFLVSFYNNEISEKSEIFDDQFSVERPDGSNFTLKIRSTKLEDSAMYFCASSEPSMGRDSYEQYFGPGTRLTVT.

V gene TRBV18 combines with J gene TRBJ2-2; D remains ambiguous. CDR1 is KGHSH and CDR2 is LQKENI in the germline V gene. The ends were cut back, 2 bases at V and 5 bases at J, with 9 bases in the middle. This CDR3 has 14 residues. For the CDR3, the DNA is TGTGCCAGCTCACCAACCAGCGTAACCGGGGAGCTGTTTTTT. Its protein product is CASSPTSVTGELFF. Variable domain in full (rest from reference TRBV18 and TRBJ2-2): NAGVMQNPRHLVRRRGQEARLRCSPMKGHSHVYWYRQLPEEGLKFMVYLQKENIIDESGMPKERFSAEFPKEGPSILRIQQVVRGDSAAYFCASSPTSVTGELFFGEGSRLTVL.

The J gene is TRBJ1-2, the V gene TRBV29-1; tentatively, D is TRBD1 (6 bases). This CDR3 spans 15 amino acids. With 0 bases removed from V and 8 bases from J, the gap between germline ends came to 19 bases. CDR1 and CDR2 from the germline V gene are SQVTM and ANQGSEA. The CDR3 sequence: CSVEEVDSPTRGYTF. In DNA, the CDR3 is TGCAGCGTTGAAGAGGTGGACAGCCCTACGCGAGGCTACACCTTC. Together with reference TRBV29-1 and TRBJ1-2, the CDR3 gives the full variable domain: SAVISQKPSRDICQRGTSLTIQCQVDSQVTMMFWYRQQPGQSLTLIATANQGSEATYESGFVIDKFPISRPNLTFSTLTVSNMSPEDSSIYLCSVEEVDSPTRGYTFGSGTRLTVV.

The rearrangement joins TRBV15 to TRBJ2-1; 11 positions agree with TRBD2. Losses at the gene ends were 3 bases for V and 6 bases for J; bases not matched to a gene: 7. The CDR3 sequence is 16 residues long. Germline CDR1 and CDR2: LNHNV and YYDKDF (reference sequence). CDR3: CATSRDRLAGINEQFF. CDR3 DNA: TGTGCCACCAGCAGGGATAGACTAGCGGGAATCAATGAGCAGTTCTTC.

This clone is a singleton in its sample. The rearrangement joins TRBV5-1 to TRBJ2-1; perhaps TRBD1 as D (6 bases). The CDR3 is 18 amino acids. Trimming stripped 0 bases from V and 8 bases from J, with 24 bases between. Germline V gene data show CDR1 as SGHRS and CDR2 as YFSETQ. The CDR3 is CASSLVYSKLTGIHEQFF. Written as DNA, the CDR3 is TGCGCCAGCAGCTTGGTCTACTCGAAACTCACAGGGATCCATGAGCAGTTCTTC.

V gene TRBV14 combines with J gene TRBJ1-1, with D unclear. Trimming left V 1 base short and J 1 base short, with 4 bases between. The CDR3 is 13 residues long. The germline V gene encodes CDR1 SGHDN and CDR2 FVKESK. The CDR3 coding sequence is TGTGCCAGCAGCCAAGTATGGAACACTGAAGCTTTCTTT. Translating it yields CASSQVWNTEAFF.

The rearrangement links TRBV7-6 to TRBJ1-1; D ambiguous. CDR1 is SGHVS and CDR2 is FNYEAQ in the germline V gene. Deletions cut 7 bases from V and 7 bases from J, with 22 bases between. The length of the CDR3 is 15 residues. The DNA for the CDR3 is TGTGCCAGCACCCTTAGAGAGGGCAGAGGACTTGAAGCTTTCTTT. Translating it yields CASTLREGRGLEAFF.

The chain carries TRBV14 and TRBJ1-2, with a possible D match to TRBD1 (6 bases). This CDR3 contains 14 residues. The ends were cut back, 0 bases at V and 6 bases at J, with 11 bases in the middle. Germline-derived CDR1 and CDR2 are SGHDN and FVKESK. The CDR3 reads CASSQDLRTDGYTF. In DNA, the CDR3 is TGTGCCAGCAGCCAAGATCTACGGACAGATGGCTACACCTTC. The full variable domain, completed using reference TRBV14 and TRBJ1-2, is EAGVTQFPSHSVIEKGQTVTLRCDPISGHDNLYWYRRVMGKEIKFLLHFVKESKQDESGMPNNRFLAERTGGTYSTLKVQPAELEDSGVYFCASSQDLRTDGYTFGSGTRLTVV.

This rearrangement joins TRBV12-3 or TRBV12-4 to TRBJ2-7; D remains ambiguous. V lost 3 bases and J lost 3, with 9 bases in between. This CDR3 has 13 residues. CDR3 coding DNA: TGTGCCAGCAGTTTGGAACAGAACTACGAGCAGTACTTC. This encodes CASSLEQNYEQYF.

The CDR3 sequence: CASSLEGTSGRAKETQYF. For the CDR3, the DNA is TGTGCCAGCAGCTTAGAAGGGACTAGCGGGAGGGCTAAAGAGACCCAGTACTTC. This chain uses TRBV7-2 with TRBJ2-5; 16 bases fit TRBD2. With 1 base clipped from V and 3 bases from J, the junction kept 5 bases outside the gene matches. The V gene's germline CDR1 is SGHTA and CDR2 FQGNSA. The CDR3 is 18 residues long.

This clone has more than one count but fewer than ten. The rearrangement links TRBV19 to TRBJ1-5, with 9 bases aligning to TRBD1. Unmatched junction bases numbered 2, after V lost 10 bases and J lost 7 bases. Germline CDR1 and CDR2: LNHDA and SQIVND (reference sequence). The CDR3 is 11 amino acids. The CDR3 nucleotides are TGTGCCACAGGGACAGGGCAGCCCCAGCATTTT. Its protein is CATGTGQPQHF.

The chain links TRBV18 to TRBJ1-2, with D possibly matching TRBD1 (5 bases). The germline V gene has CDR1 KGHSH and CDR2 LQKENI. The V end lost 3 bases, the J end lost 4 bases, and 9 bases lay between the germline ends. This CDR3 spans 13 amino acids. The CDR3 reads CASSPKDSYGYTF. The CDR3 DNA is TGTGCCAGCTCACCCAAAGACAGCTATGGCTACACCTTC. The full variable domain, rest sourced from reference TRBV18 and TRBJ1-2, is NAGVMQNPRHLVRRRGQEARLRCSPMKGHSHVYWYRQLPEEGLKFMVYLQKENIIDESGMPKERFSAEFPKEGPSILRIQQVVRGDSAAYFCASSPKDSYGYTFGSGTRLTVV.

This clone was counted a single time. This chain connects TRBV18 to TRBJ2-3; D possibly corresponds to TRBD1 (5 bases). Trimming took off 3 bases at V and 2 bases at J, with 18 bases between the two ends. CDR1 KGHSH and CDR2 LQKENI come from the germline V gene. The CDR3 covers 17 residues. The CDR3 is CASSPLPTGSTTDTQYF. CDR3 bases: TGTGCCAGCTCACCTTTACCCACAGGTTCAACCACAGATACGCAGTATTTT.

The J gene is TRBJ2-7, the V gene TRBV6-2 or TRBV6-3; TRBD1 is a possible D gene (5 bases). V lost 4 bases to trimming and J lost 6 bases, with 19 bases between them. Germline CDR1 is MNHEY and CDR2 is SVGEGT. There are 15 residues in the CDR3. CDR3 sequence reads: CASSSITIRASEQYF. CDR3 DNA sequence: TGTGCCAGCAGTTCCATCACAATCAGGGCCTCCGAGCAGTACTTC.

The chain has TRBV5-1 and TRBJ2-3; no clear D gene. The length of the CDR3 is 14 residues. The germline gives CDR1 SGHRS, CDR2 YFSETQ. V lost 4 bases, J lost 4 bases, and 13 bases lay in between. CDR3 DNA sequence: TGCGCCAGCAGCCCTACTAACGCCCCAGATACGCAGTATTTT. This sequence encodes CASSPTNAPDTQYF.

This sequence joins TRBV6-2 or TRBV6-3 and TRBJ2-7; 10 nucleotides align to TRBD2. The CDR3 has 15 amino acids. V lost 6 bases, J lost 7 bases, and 12 bases stayed unmatched. Looked up from germline, CDR1 is MNHEY and CDR2 is SVGEGT. The CDR3 sequence: CASSSGSGGAREQYF. The CDR3 DNA follows: TGTGCCAGCAGCTCAGGAAGCGGGGGGGCAAGAGAGCAGTACTTC.

This chain joins TRBV7-2 and TRBJ2-1; 16 bases match TRBD2. The germline V gene has CDR1 SGHTA and CDR2 FQGNSA. CDR3 length: 19 residues. V lost 0 bases to trimming and J lost 7 bases; unmatched junction nucleotides: 9. As DNA, the CDR3 is TGTGCCAGCAGCTTAGCTTCGACCGGGACTAGCGGGAGGGCGAATGAGCAGTTCTTC. The encoded protein is CASSLASTGTSGRANEQFF.

The chain is built from TRBV27 and TRBJ2-1, with 10 bases fitting TRBD2. The CDR3 is made up of 17 amino acids. V was pared by 5 bases and J by 9 bases, with 16 bases of the junction left unmatched. The germline V gene has CDR1 MNHEY and CDR2 SMNVEV (reference sequence). CDR3 sequence reads: CASSPPPAGGPTGEQFF. The CDR3, as DNA: TGTGCCAGCAGTCCACCCCCAGCGGGGGGGCCTACAGGTGAGCAGTTCTTC.

This chain links TRBV12-3 or TRBV12-4 with TRBJ1-2; D not certain. The CDR3 contains 12 residues. Trimming took 6 bases from V and 2 from J, leaving 7 bases between them. The CDR3 DNA reads as TGTGCCAGCAGCCCAATGAACTATGGCTACACCTTC. Encoded protein: CASSPMNYGYTF.